The rows below give T cell receptor beta chains drawn from one sample of a study of blood T cell repertoires in COVID-19. Using immunoSEQ multiplex PCR, the repertoire was profiled, and TCRdb retains in-frame clones only, with some absent. The sample carries about 280,000 clones, around 82% recorded once. Sequenced sample: peripheral blood. Receptors originate from a woman aged 50 to 60 who had recovered from COVID-19. CDR3s include the opening cysteine and the closing phenylalanine or tryptophan. D genes are given only for firm matches. Part of the rows lack a size; the others show once, few, many or a class for expanded clones.

j_call	v_call	clone_size	d_call	cdr3_nt	cdr3_aa
TRBJ2-3	TRBV11-2	-	-	TGTGCCAGCAGCTTAGATCTCCCCCTAGCGACTAGCACAGATACGCAGTATTTT	CASSLDLPLATSTDTQYF
TRBJ2-3	TRBV6-2/TRBV6-3	-	-	TGTGCCAGCAGTTACTCGGTCAGGGAAACCATTAGCACAGATACGCAGTATTTT	CASSYSVRETISTDTQYF
TRBJ2-6	TRBV19	-	TRBD2	TGTGCCAGTAGTACATTCGGACTAGCGGGAGGCCGGGCTGGGGCCAACGTCCTGACTTTC	CASSTFGLAGGRAGANVLTF
TRBJ2-1	TRBV30	many	TRBD2	TGTGCCTGTCAGCTGGGGAGACTAGCGGGGGACAATGAGCAGTTCTTC	CACQLGRLAGDNEQFF
TRBJ2-7	TRBV27	-	TRBD2	TGTGCCAGCACTCAACAAGGTCTAGGCGGGAGGGCCCGTACGAACGAGCAGTACTTC	CASTQQGLGGRARTNEQYF
TRBJ1-6	TRBV4-3	-	-	TGCGCCAGCAGCCAAGATTTTTACGGAGATTCTAATTCACCCCTCCACTTT	CASSQDFYGDSNSPLHF
TRBJ1-5	TRBV28	-	TRBD1	TGTGCCAGCAGATCCGGTGGGACAGTTAGCAATCAGCCCCAGCATTTT	CASRSGGTVSNQPQHF
TRBJ2-5	TRBV4-3	-	TRBD2	TGCGCCAGCAGCAGAGGACTAGGAGAGACCCAGTACTTC	CASSRGLGETQYF
TRBJ2-5	TRBV15	-	-	TGTGCCACCAGCAGAGATCGTGGGGCGGGGGAGACCCAGTACTTC	CATSRDRGAGETQYF
TRBJ2-7	TRBV28	once	-	TGTGCCAGCAGTTTAGGATTCTGGGGCAAGGGAGGTTGGTACTTC	CASSLGFWGKGGWYF
TRBJ1-1	TRBV27	-	TRBD1	TGTGCCAGCAGCCGCTTGACAGGGGTAAACACTGAAGCTTTCTTT	CASSRLTGVNTEAFF
TRBJ2-1	TRBV7-9	-	TRBD1	TGTGCCAGCAGTTCCCGACAGGGGTTCAACAATGAGCAGTTCTTC	CASSSRQGFNNEQFF
TRBJ2-3	TRBV7-2	few	TRBD2	TGTGCCAGCAGCTTAGGGCTAGCGGGGACCTCCATGCATACGCAGTATTTT	CASSLGLAGTSMHTQYF
TRBJ2-5	TRBV7-2	once	TRBD2	TGTGCCAGCAGCCTAAACGGACTAGCGACCTTGGGCCCCCAAGAGACCCAGTACTTC	CASSLNGLATLGPQETQYF
TRBJ2-3	TRBV9	-	TRBD1	TGTGCCAGCAGCGTAGATATCTGGGGACAGACTACAGATACGCAGTATTTT	CASSVDIWGQTTDTQYF
TRBJ2-7	TRBV6-2/TRBV6-3	-	TRBD2	TGTGCCAGCAGCAAGGCGACTAGCGGGATTTACGAGCAGTACTTC	CASSKATSGIYEQYF
TRBJ1-5	TRBV27	-	-	TGTGCCAGCCAGGGCCTGGGCAATCAGCCCCAGCATTTT	CASQGLGNQPQHF
TRBJ1-1	TRBV5-1	-	-	TGCGCCAGCAGCCCCCTGACAGTGAACACTGAAGCTTTCTTT	CASSPLTVNTEAFF
TRBJ2-7	TRBV28	-	-	TGTGCCAGCAGTTTGGGGACTCGCACGAGGGAGGAGCAGTACTTC	CASSLGTRTREEQYF
TRBJ2-1	TRBV7-2	few	TRBD2	TGTGCCAGCAGCTCGGGACTAGCGGGGGGTCACAATGAGCAGTTCTTC	CASSSGLAGGHNEQFF
TRBJ2-7	TRBV4-1	-	-	TGCGCCAGCAGCCAAGAATCAGGCAGGTTCACCTACGAGCAGTACTTC	CASSQESGRFTYEQYF
TRBJ1-2	TRBV7-6	-	TRBD1	TGTGCCAGCAGCACCGGGACAGCATTAACTAACTATGGCTACACCTTC	CASSTGTALTNYGYTF
TRBJ2-7	TRBV3-1/TRBV3-2	-	-	TGTGCCAGCAGCCGAACTTTCTACGAGCAGTACTTC	CASSRTFYEQYF
TRBJ2-1	TRBV7-2	-	TRBD2	TGTGCCAGCAGCCCCAGCGGGGGGAGCTATGAGCAGTTCTTC	CASSPSGGSYEQFF
TRBJ2-7	TRBV4-2	-	TRBD2	TGTGCCAGCAGCCTGGACCCACTAGCGGGAGTCTACGAGCAGTACTTC	CASSLDPLAGVYEQYF
TRBJ1-4	TRBV7-9	-	-	TGTGCCAGCAGCTTAGGTACAGGGATGGTGCCCGAAAAACTGTTTTTT	CASSLGTGMVPEKLFF
TRBJ2-2	TRBV6-1	-	-	TGTGCCAGCAGTGAGACCGGCGGCGGGGAGCTGTTTTTT	CASSETGGGELFF
TRBJ1-5	TRBV4-1	-	TRBD1	TGCGCCAGCAGCCAAATGACAGGGAGGCTAAATAGCAATCAGCCCCAGCATTTT	CASSQMTGRLNSNQPQHF
TRBJ2-3	TRBV13	-	TRBD2	TGTGCCAGCAGCTTAGGCGGGACTAGCGGCACAGATACGCAGTATTTT	CASSLGGTSGTDTQYF
TRBJ2-3	TRBV12-3/TRBV12-4	-	-	TGTGCCAGCAGTCCCCAGGGGAAGGATACGCAGTATTTT	CASSPQGKDTQYF
TRBJ1-6	TRBV30	-	TRBD1	TGTGCCTGGGTCCCCCGGGGACAGTCAGGGTATGGGGGTAATTCACCCCTCCACTTT	CAWVPRGQSGYGGNSPLHF
TRBJ1-3	TRBV30	once	TRBD1	TGTGCCTGGAGAACGGGACAGGGTAACTGGGCTGGAAACACCATATATTTT	CAWRTGQGNWAGNTIYF
TRBJ1-1	TRBV5-8	few	TRBD1	TGTGCCAGCATCCGGACAGGTACAACTGTTGAAGCTTTCTTT	CASIRTGTTVEAFF
TRBJ2-5	TRBV3-1/TRBV3-2	-	-	TGTGCCAGCAGCCAAGGGCGTGACAGCCAAGAGACCCAGTACTTC	CASSQGRDSQETQYF
TRBJ1-4	TRBV23-1	-	TRBD1	TGCGCCAGCAGTCAATCGGCACAGGGGACAACTAATGAAAAACTGTTTTTT	CASSQSAQGTTNEKLFF
TRBJ1-1	TRBV4-3	-	-	TGCGCCAGCAGCCCCTCGGGGGTTGGGGCTGAAGCTTTCTTT	CASSPSGVGAEAFF
TRBJ1-5	TRBV24-1	few	TRBD1	TGTGCCACCAGTGATTCAGGGACAGGGGCCGCAGATACCAATCAGCCCCAGCATTTT	CATSDSGTGAADTNQPQHF
TRBJ2-3	TRBV27	few	-	TGTGCCAGCAGCTCGCGCCTTTTCACAGATACGCAGTATTTT	CASSSRLFTDTQYF
TRBJ2-7	TRBV20-1	-	-	TGCAGTGCCGATCTAGGGGTGCGTCGGTACTTC	CSADLGVRRYF
TRBJ1-2	TRBV27	-	-	TGTGCCAGCAGTTTATCAGGCGGTGGCTATGGCTACACCTTC	CASSLSGGGYGYTF
TRBJ1-5	TRBV6-1	-	-	TGTGCCAGCAGTGACAGCGCAGTCAATCAGCCCCAGCATTTT	CASSDSAVNQPQHF
TRBJ2-2	TRBV28	-	TRBD1	TGTGCCAGCAGGTTAGGGGACAGGGACACCGGGGAGCTGTTTTTT	CASRLGDRDTGELFF
TRBJ2-5	TRBV7-2	once	TRBD2	TGTGCCAGCAGCTTAAGACTAGCGGGAGAGACCCAGTACTTC	CASSLRLAGETQYF
TRBJ1-4	TRBV27	-	-	TGTGCCAGCAGTTTATCACCGGTAGCCCCGGGAGTTGGCGAAAAACTGTTTTTT	CASSLSPVAPGVGEKLFF
TRBJ2-6	TRBV29-1	-	-	TGCAGCGTTGAAGGACAGGCGTTAGGCTCTGGGGCCAACGTCCTGACTTTC	CSVEGQALGSGANVLTF